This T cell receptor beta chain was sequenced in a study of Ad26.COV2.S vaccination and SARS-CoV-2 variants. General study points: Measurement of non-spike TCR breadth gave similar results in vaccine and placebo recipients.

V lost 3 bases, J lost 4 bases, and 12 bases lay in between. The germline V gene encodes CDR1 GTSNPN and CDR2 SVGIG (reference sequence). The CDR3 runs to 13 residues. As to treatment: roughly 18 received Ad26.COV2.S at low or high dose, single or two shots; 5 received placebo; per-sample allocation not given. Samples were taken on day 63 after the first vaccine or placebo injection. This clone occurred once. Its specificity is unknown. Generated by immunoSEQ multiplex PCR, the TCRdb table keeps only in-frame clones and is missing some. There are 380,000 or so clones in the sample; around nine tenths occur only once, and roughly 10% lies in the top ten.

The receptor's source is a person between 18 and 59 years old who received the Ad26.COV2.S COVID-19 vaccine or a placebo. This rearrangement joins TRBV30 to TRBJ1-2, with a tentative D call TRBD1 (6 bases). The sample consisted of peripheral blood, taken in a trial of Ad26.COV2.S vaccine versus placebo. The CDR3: CAWRPTGTYGYTF. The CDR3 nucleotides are TGTGCCTGGAGGCCAACAGGGACCTATGGCTACACCTTC.